This T cell receptor beta chain emerged from a study of blood T cells in healthy people across ages. This clonotype came up many times. The authors ran a second PCR of roughly 6 to 11 cycles using a sample-barcoded 5' primer and a J-beta primer mix. TCRdb ran MiXCR on the 5' RACE reads and lists one entry per CDR3 protein. The sample has around 870,000 distinct CDR3 sequences; 25% to 35% are singletons. Germline-derived CDR1 and CDR2 are MNHEY and SVGAGI. This CDR3 is built from 16 residues. V was pared by 5 bases and J by 5 bases, with 10 bases of the junction left unmatched. The TCR was taken from a woman over 75 in good health. Input material: blood. The rearrangement uses TRBV6-5 and TRBJ2-1, with 9 bases matching TRBD1. CDR3 in DNA: TGTGCCAGCAGTAAGACCGGGACAGGGACACACAATGAGCAGTTCTTC. Amino acid sequence: CASSKTGTGTHNEQFF.